A selection of T cell receptor beta chains follows, all from one sample in a study of T cells after yellow fever vaccination. TCRdb independently ran MiXCR on the 5' RACE reads; one entry per CDR3 protein. The sample yields about 500,000 distinct CDR3 sequences, around a sixth seen once. Sequenced material: PBMCs, taken less than 6 days after the first yellow fever vaccination. The receptors were sampled from a man younger than 35 who received the YFV17D yellow fever vaccine. CDR3s include the opening cysteine and the closing phenylalanine or tryptophan. Each record gives: V gene, clone size, D gene, J gene, CDR3 protein, CDR3 DNA. D genes are given only for firm matches. Rows may omit the clone size; those that give it use once, few, many or a size class.

TRBV12-3/TRBV12-4	-	-	TRBJ2-1	CASSFRTEHGRQFF	TGTGCCAGCAGTTTTCGGACGGAACACGGGAGGCAGTTCTTC
TRBV24-1	many	-	TRBJ2-1	CATSLTGGYNEQFF	TGTGCCACCAGTCTAACAGGCGGATACAATGAGCAGTTCTTC
TRBV11-2	-	TRBD2	TRBJ2-3	CASRALRIRGGADTQYF	TGTGCCAGCAGGGCCCTCCGCATACGCGGGGGAGCAGATACGCAGTATTTT
TRBV4-2	-	-	TRBJ2-7	CASSQDSSRGVLGDYEQYF	TGTGCCAGCAGCCAAGATTCGAGCCGGGGTGTCTTAGGGGATTACGAGCAGTACTTC
TRBV2	-	-	TRBJ1-1	CASSEARVEAFF	TGTGCCAGCAGTGAAGCGCGAGTTGAAGCTTTCTTT
TRBV29-1	-	-	TRBJ2-5	CSVGRGQETQYF	TGCAGCGTTGGCAGGGGCCAAGAGACCCAGTACTTC
TRBV19	-	TRBD2	TRBJ2-1	CASRIAGVSYNEQFF	TGTGCCAGTCGAATAGCGGGGGTCTCCTACAATGAGCAGTTCTTC
TRBV5-1	-	TRBD2	TRBJ2-2	CASSLQPGGGANTGELFF	TGCGCCAGCAGCCTACAACCCGGCGGGGGGGCGAACACCGGGGAGCTGTTTTTT
TRBV7-9	-	-	TRBJ2-3	CASSPYVERASGTQYF	TGTGCCAGCAGCCCATATGTCGAGAGGGCCTCGGGAACGCAGTATTTT
TRBV11-1	-	TRBD2	TRBJ2-7	CASSSATLDRTRTYEQYF	TGTGCCAGCAGCTCAGCCACCTTAGACCGGACTAGAACCTACGAGCAGTACTTC
TRBV27	-	-	TRBJ1-5	CASSLSPPLAQHF	TGTGCCAGCAGTTTATCTCCCCCGTTGGCCCAGCATTTT
TRBV7-9	-	-	TRBJ1-1	CASSTSGSTEAFF	TGTGCCAGCAGCACATCAGGGAGTACTGAAGCTTTCTTT
TRBV12-3/TRBV12-4	-	TRBD1	TRBJ2-1	CASSLAVTGPYNEQFF	TGTGCCAGCAGTTTAGCTGTGACAGGGCCCTACAATGAGCAGTTCTTC
TRBV9	-	-	TRBJ2-1	CASSVEQGSYNEQFF	TGTGCCAGCAGCGTAGAACAGGGATCCTACAATGAGCAGTTCTTC
TRBV5-1	many	TRBD1	TRBJ2-5	CASSLGRTGEETQYF	TGCGCCAGCAGCTTGGGACGAACAGGGGAAGAGACCCAGTACTTC
TRBV6-2/TRBV6-3	once	-	TRBJ2-1	CASSYRNNELFF	TGTGCCAGCAGTTATAGGAACAATGAGCTGTTCTTC